Following are 9 T cell receptor beta chains from one sample sequenced in a study of blood T cell repertoires in COVID-19. TCRdb keeps only in-frame clones here, not all; method: immunoSEQ multiplex PCR. The repertoire holds fewer than 400,000 clones, with nearly 90% as singletons. Sequencing was performed on peripheral blood. Receptor source: a woman in her twenties or thirties with COVID-19, enrolled during active disease.

The rearrangement links TRBV6-5 to TRBJ1-2; D is possibly TRBD1 (5 bases). Germline loops: CDR1 MNHEY, CDR2 SVGAGI. The CDR3 runs to 15 residues. V was trimmed by 10 bases and J by 3 bases, leaving 21 bases between them. CDR3 coding DNA: TGTGCCACCACCCCGGTGCAGGGCTATGACTATGGCTACACCTTC. It is translated as CATTPVQGYDYGYTF.

The chain links TRBV7-2 to TRBJ2-2, with a weak D call TRBD2 (6 bases). V lost 2 bases and J lost 4, with 11 bases in between. The CDR3 length is 15 residues. Germline-derived CDR1 and CDR2 are SGHTA and FQGNSA. This chain's CDR3 is CASSLLRRGTGELFF. As DNA, the CDR3 is TGTGCCAGCAGCTTACTGAGGAGGGGCACCGGGGAGCTGTTTTTT.

CDR3 protein: CASSFGVWGREETQYF. CDR3 nucleotides: TGCGCCAGCAGCTTTGGTGTCTGGGGGCGCGAAGAGACCCAGTACTTC. The chain is built from TRBV5-1 and TRBJ2-5, with D possibly matching TRBD1 (6 bases). The CDR3 is 16 amino acids. The germline V gene has CDR1 SGHRS and CDR2 YFSETQ. Trimming shortened V by 2 bases and J by 3 bases, and 17 bases separated the two germline ends.

The chain carries TRBV9 and TRBJ2-5, with TRBD1 matching 7 bases. This CDR3 contains 14 residues. The germline V gene has CDR1 SGDLS and CDR2 YYNGEE. Losses at the gene ends were 4 bases for V and 3 bases for J; bases not matched to a gene: 6. For the CDR3, the DNA is TGTGCCAGCAGCACGACCGGGACAGAAGAGACCCAGTACTTC. Its protein is CASSTTGTEETQYF.

This clone was seen more than once but under ten times. The chain carries TRBV10-3 and TRBJ1-1; D is possibly TRBD1 (6 bases). Germline V gene lookup returns CDR1 ENHRY and CDR2 SYGVKD. The CDR3 length is 14 residues. The germline V and J ends were trimmed by 0 bases and 4 bases, with 9 bases remaining between them. The CDR3 DNA is TGTGCCATCAGTGAGTCGTCAGGGGTCACTGAAGCTTTCTTT. Translation: CAISESSGVTEAFF.

The chain carries TRBV11-3 and TRBJ2-4; 7 nucleotides agree with TRBD2. The CDR3 runs to 15 residues. Germline V CDR1 and CDR2: SGHNT, YENEEA. V shed 5 bases and J 12 bases; nucleotides not matched to a gene: 16. In DNA, the CDR3 is TGTGCCAGCAGCCTTTATCTAGCGGCCCAGGAGACTCAGTACTTC. Amino acid sequence: CASSLYLAAQETQYF.

This clone was seen just once. This chain uses TRBV7-8 with TRBJ2-7; the D is unclear. Germline-derived CDR1 and CDR2 are SGHVS and FQNEAQ. Trimming removed 0 bases from V and 6 bases from J, with 9 bases in between. The CDR3 length is 13 residues. The CDR3 DNA reads as TGTGCCAGCAGCTTAGCCGGAGCCACCGAGCAGTACTTC. Translation gives CASSLAGATEQYF.

The chain couples TRBV19 to TRBJ1-2; the match to TRBD1 covers 8 bases. CDR3 size: 17 residues. From germline, CDR1 is LNHDA and CDR2 SQIVND (reference sequence). Trimming cost V 4 bases and J 5 bases; bases outside gene matches: 15. The CDR3 sequence: CASSSPSAGGLNYGYTF. CDR3 nucleotide sequence: TGTGCCAGTAGTAGCCCTTCCGCAGGGGGCTTAAATTATGGCTACACCTTC.

The chain recombines TRBV2 with TRBJ2-3; 9 bases match TRBD1. Germline CDR1 is SNHLY and CDR2 is FYNNEI. The CDR3 has 13 amino acids. V lost 5 bases to trimming and J lost 5 bases; unmatched junction nucleotides: 2. CDR3: CASSRQGGDTQYF. Written as DNA, the CDR3 is TGTGCCAGCAGTCGACAGGGGGGAGATACGCAGTATTTT.